A single sample is the source of the 31 T cell receptor beta chains below, sequenced in a study of T cells in Graves' hyperthyroidism and ophthalmopathy. The TCR beta CDR3 regions underwent amplification using RNA transcripts as the source. The TCR CDR3 was amplified in a first-round RT-PCR using the HTBI primer set. TCRdb used MiXCR to reprocess the multiplex PCR reads, holding one entry per CDR3 protein. The sample includes fewer than 600,000 distinct CDR3 sequences, 13% to 15% of them seen just once. The specimen sequenced was blood. The receptors were sampled from a middle-aged woman with Graves' hyperthyroidism.

This clonotype was observed at least ten times. The rearrangement joins TRBV2 to TRBJ2-6; D unresolved. Germline CDR1 and CDR2: SNHLY and FYNNEI. This CDR3 comprises 14 residues. With 2 bases removed from V and 2 bases from J, the gap between germline ends came to 4 bases. CDR3 in DNA: TGTGCCAGCAGTGAAACGCCTGGGGCCAACGTCCTGACTTTC. This translates into CASSETPGANVLTF.

This clonotype was seen ten or more times. The V call is TRBV7-2, the J call TRBJ2-7; D gene ambiguous. The CDR3 spans 13 residues. Germline lookup yields CDR1 SGHTA and CDR2 FQGNSA. The V end was cut by 1 base, the J end by 6 bases, with 10 bases between. The CDR3 sequence is CASSLESAFEQYF. The CDR3 bases are TGTGCCAGCAGCTTAGAGTCGGCATTCGAGCAGTACTTC.

This clonotype showed up many times. The J gene is TRBJ2-1, the V gene TRBV2, with 11 bases matching TRBD2. CDR3 length: 13 residues. Losses at the gene ends were 9 bases for V and 5 bases for J; bases not matched to a gene: 3. Germline CDR1 SNHLY, CDR2 FYNNEI. Written as DNA, the CDR3 is TGTGCCAGACAGGGACTAGCGGACAATGAGCAGTTCTTC. It is translated as CARQGLADNEQFF.

CDR3 loop: CASTSSGALQPQHF. CDR3 nucleotide sequence: TGTGCCAGCACCTCGTCGGGGGCTCTTCAGCCCCAGCATTTT. The chain carries TRBV28 and TRBJ1-5, with D possibly being TRBD1 (6 bases). Germline CDR1 reads MDHEN; CDR2 reads SYDVKM. The length of the CDR3 is 14 residues. V was cut by 7 bases and J by 6 bases, with 16 bases left in between.

This clonotype was detected ten times or more. The gene calls are TRBV28 and TRBJ1-5, with D possibly being TRBD1 (6 bases). This CDR3 is built from 13 residues. Germline CDR1 MDHEN, CDR2 SYDVKM. Trimming removed 9 bases from V and 4 bases from J, with 13 bases in between. CDR3 loop: CASINGQNQPQHF. The CDR3 bases are TGTGCCAGTATAAACGGACAGAATCAGCCCCAGCATTTT.

This clonotype was picked up a small number of times. The chain links TRBV5-1 to TRBJ2-1; TRBD1 matches 10 bases. V lost 4 bases to trimming and J lost 7 bases; unmatched junction nucleotides: 5. The CDR3 sequence is 14 residues long. CDR1 and CDR2 from the germline V gene are SGHRS and YFSETQ. CDR3 nucleotides: TGCGCCAGCAGCCGACAGGGGGCTGGTAATGAGCAGTTCTTC. Protein product: CASSRQGAGNEQFF.

The J gene is TRBJ2-5, the V gene TRBV5-1, with D possibly being TRBD1 or TRBD2 (5 bases each). V was clipped by 0 bases and J by 5 bases, with 14 bases between them. The CDR3 length is 15 residues. Germline V gene lookup returns CDR1 SGHRS and CDR2 YFSETQ. CDR3: CASSLDGTPSETQYF. DNA of the CDR3: TGCGCCAGCAGCTTGGACGGGACCCCGTCTGAGACCCAGTACTTC.

The chain uses TRBV9 and TRBJ2-5; 10 bases match TRBD2. After removal of 5 bases from V and 0 bases from J, the junction contained 19 bases not matched to a gene. This CDR3 spans 20 amino acids. CDR1 and CDR2 (germline): SGDLS, YYNGEE. The CDR3 region has the DNA TGTGCCAGCAGGACGTCTCTAGCGGGAGACGACATGGCGTACCAAGAGACCCAGTACTTC. As protein: CASRTSLAGDDMAYQETQYF.

The chain links TRBV19 to TRBJ2-2; D might be TRBD1 (5 bases). Germline-derived CDR1 and CDR2 are LNHDA and SQIVND (reference sequence). The CDR3 spans 15 residues. The germline V and J ends were trimmed by 6 bases and 6 bases, with 17 bases remaining between them. For the CDR3, the DNA is TGTGCCAGTAGGGCCTATTGGGGCGGCGCCGGGGAGCTGTTTTTT. This translates into CASRAYWGGAGELFF. The full variable domain, rest sourced from reference TRBV19 and TRBJ2-2, is DGGITQSPKYLFRKEGQNVTLSCEQNLNHDAMYWYRQDPGQGLRLIYYSQIVNDFQKGDIAEGYSVSREKKESFPLTVTSAQKNPTAFYLCASRAYWGGAGELFFGEGSRLTVL.

Note on this clonotype: Being one base from a much bigger clone, this may be a read error. V gene TRBV12-3 or TRBV12-4 combines with J gene TRBJ2-6; 8 nucleotides match TRBD1. The CDR3 loop spans 18 amino acids. CDR3 loop: CASSPRQGTLSGANVPTF. As DNA, the CDR3 is TGTGCCAGCAGTCCCCGACAGGGGACCCTCTCTGGGGCCAACGTCCCGACTTTC.

The sample holds many counts of this clonotype. The J gene is TRBJ2-7, the V gene TRBV5-1; tentatively, D is TRBD1 (6 bases). Trimming pared 0 bases from V and 2 bases from J, leaving 18 bases between. Germline V gene data show CDR1 as SGHRS and CDR2 as YFSETQ. The CDR3 has 17 amino acids. The CDR3 DNA is TGCGCCAGCAGCTTGGTTTTTGGGGACAAGGCGACCTACGAGCAGTACTTC. Encoded protein: CASSLVFGDKATYEQYF.

The chain is built from TRBV4-2 and TRBJ2-2, with a weak D call TRBD1 (7 bases). CDR1 is LGHNA and CDR2 is YNFKEQ in the germline V gene. The length of the CDR3 is 16 residues. Trimming took off 5 bases at V and 1 base at J, with 14 bases between the two ends. In DNA, the CDR3 is TGTGCCAGCAGCTTTCATCAGGGGGGGAACACCGGGGAGCTGTTTTTT. Translating it yields CASSFHQGGNTGELFF.

This clonotype was picked up many times. The V and J genes are TRBV7-2 and TRBJ2-7; D is ambiguous. V was trimmed by 5 bases and J by 0 bases, leaving 8 bases between them. Germline CDR1 reads SGHTA; CDR2 reads FQGNSA. This CDR3 has 13 amino acids. The chain's CDR3 is CASSVSSSYEQYF. The CDR3 DNA reads TGTGCCAGCAGCGTAAGTAGCTCCTACGAGCAGTACTTC.

This clonotype was counted at least ten times. The genes are TRBV20-1 and TRBJ2-7; the match to TRBD2 covers 13 bases. The CDR3 spans 18 residues. The germline CDR1 and CDR2 sequences are DFQATT and SNEGSKA (reference sequence). V shed 2 bases and J 2 bases; nucleotides not matched to a gene: 12. CDR3 sequence reads: CSARPSYGTSGITYEQYF. In DNA, the CDR3 is TGCAGTGCTAGACCCTCCTATGGGACTAGCGGGATAACCTACGAGCAGTACTTC.

This clonotype was counted many times. The chain employs TRBV2 and TRBJ2-5; no firm D call. The germline CDR1 and CDR2 sequences are SNHLY and FYNNEI. The CDR3 is 13 residues long. V was cut by 3 bases and J by 4 bases, with 9 bases left in between. For the CDR3, the DNA is TGTGCCAGCAGTGATGTAGCAGGAGAGACCCAGTACTTC. Protein sequence: CASSDVAGETQYF.

This clonotype was recorded a few times. J is TRBJ2-5 and V is TRBV6-2 or TRBV6-3, with D possibly being TRBD1 (6 bases). V shed 6 bases and J shed 1 base, with 9 bases lying between them. Germline CDR1 reads MNHEY; CDR2 reads SVGEGT. This CDR3 is 13 amino acids long. CDR3 DNA: TGTGCCAGCAGGGACAGATTCCAAGAGACCCAGTACTTC. Amino acid sequence: CASRDRFQETQYF.

This clonotype appeared many times. V gene TRBV6-1 combines with J gene TRBJ2-1; the D gene is possibly TRBD2 (6 bases). This CDR3 has 15 residues. Deletions cut 2 bases from V and 6 bases from J, with 14 bases between. The germline V gene has CDR1 MNHNS and CDR2 SASEGT. As DNA, the CDR3 is TGTGCCAGCAGTGAAACCAGGGAGGTTCGCAATGAGCAGTTCTTC. It is translated as CASSETREVRNEQFF.

This clonotype was detected many times. The rearrangement uses TRBV11-2 and TRBJ1-5; D gene uncertain. The V gene's germline CDR1 is SGHAT and CDR2 FQNNGV. V lost 1 base to trimming and J lost 7 bases, with 8 bases between them. This CDR3 spans 13 amino acids. CDR3 in amino acids: CASSLAANQPQHF. The CDR3 DNA follows: TGTGCCAGCAGCTTAGCCGCTAACCAGCCCCAGCATTTT.

This clonotype was recorded a few times. This sequence joins TRBV7-9 and TRBJ2-7; TRBD2 matches at 14 bases. Germline V lookup: CDR1 SEHNR, CDR2 FQNEAQ (reference sequence). The CDR3 contains 14 residues. With 10 bases clipped from V and 5 bases from J, the junction kept 7 bases outside the gene matches. The DNA for the CDR3 is TGTGCCACCTTAGGGACTAGCGGGAGCCACGAGCAGTACTTC. Translating gives CATLGTSGSHEQYF.

At least ten counts were recorded for this clonotype. This chain links TRBV2 with TRBJ2-1; possibly TRBD1 or TRBD2 for D (6 bases each). V gave up 8 bases and J gave up 7 bases, with 18 bases separating them. Germline CDR1 is SNHLY and CDR2 is FYNNEI. The CDR3 is made up of 14 amino acids. The CDR3 nucleotides read TGTGCCAGCGAAGGGGGACTGGGAAGGAATGAGCAGTTCTTC. Encoded protein: CASEGGLGRNEQFF.

This clonotype came up many times. This chain joins TRBV12-3 or TRBV12-4 and TRBJ2-1; 9 bases are a match to TRBD2. This CDR3 is built from 16 residues. Trimming removed 7 bases from V and 4 bases from J; junction bases left unmatched: 11. The DNA of the CDR3 is TGTGCCAGCAATACCTGGGCTAGCGGGAAATACAATGAGCAGTTCTTC. Translating gives CASNTWASGKYNEQFF.

With regard to this clonotype: A read error may be the cause here, since a much bigger clone is one base away. The chain combines TRBV11-1 with TRBJ2-3; 8 positions agree with TRBD1. Germline V gene sequence: CDR1 SGHAT, CDR2 FQDESV (reference sequence). This CDR3 region has 15 residues. The CDR3 reads CASSLRDRNTDAQYF. CDR3 sequence (DNA): TGTGCCAGCAGCCTCCGGGACAGGAACACAGATGCGCAGTATTTT.

The table lists this clonotype with a few counts. This chain links TRBV27 with TRBJ2-7, with 7 bases that match TRBD2. Germline assignment: CDR1 MNHEY and CDR2 SMNVEV (reference sequence). This CDR3 has 15 residues. With V trimmed by 5 bases and J by 1 base, 8 bases remained unmatched. CDR3 region: CASSPFRAGSYEQYF. As DNA, the CDR3 is TGTGCCAGCAGTCCCTTTAGAGCGGGATCCTACGAGCAGTACTTC.

This clonotype has at least ten counts. V usage is TRBV7-2 and J usage is TRBJ2-1; D unresolved. Deletions cut 1 base from V and 5 bases from J, with 12 bases between. CDR1 and CDR2 (germline): SGHTA, FQGNSA. The CDR3 is 15 residues long. The CDR3 coding sequence is TGTGCCAGCAGCTTAGATTTTAGGGCCCACAATGAGCAGTTCTTC. This encodes CASSLDFRAHNEQFF.

This clonotype was picked up many times. J is TRBJ1-5 and V is TRBV28, with TRBD1 identical over 8 bases. CDR1 and CDR2 (germline): MDHEN, SYDVKM. The CDR3 loop spans 15 amino acids. Trimming removed 6 bases from V and 4 bases from J; junction bases left unmatched: 8. As DNA, the CDR3 is TGTGCCAGCAGCTCCCCACAGGGGGAAAATCAGCCCCAGCATTTT. Translated, it gives CASSSPQGENQPQHF.

This clonotype was detected many times. The junction does not match germline at one end; this may be a read error. The V and J genes are TRBV20-1 and TRBJ1-5; perhaps TRBD1 as D (6 bases). This CDR3 is 14 amino acids long. CDR1 is DFQATT, CDR2 SNEGSKA, per germline (reference sequence). CDR3 residues: CSARDRLGNQPQHF. The CDR3 DNA is TGCAGTGCCAGAGACAGGCTGGGGAATCAGCCCCAGCATTTT.

This clonotype has just a few counts. V gene TRBV16 combines with J gene TRBJ2-7, with 9 bases lining up with TRBD2. CDR3 length: 16 residues. Unmatched junction bases numbered 8, after V lost 1 base and J lost 4 bases. Germline lookup yields CDR1 KGHSY and CDR2 FQNENV. CDR3 in DNA: TGTGCCAGCAGCCAATTAATTAGCGGGAGCTTGTACGAGCAGTACTTC. Translating it yields CASSQLISGSLYEQYF.

The chain couples TRBV30 to TRBJ2-3; 16 bases map to TRBD2. Trimming cost V 1 base and J 1 base; bases outside gene matches: 2. The CDR3 extends over 17 amino acids. CDR1 and CDR2 from the germline V gene are GTSNPN and SVGIG (reference sequence). The CDR3 nucleotides read TGTGCCTGGAGTGGGGGACTAGCGGGGGGGGGCACAGATACGCAGTATTTT. Protein sequence: CAWSGGLAGGGTDTQYF.

In its sample, this clonotype was seen a few times. The chain recombines TRBV19 with TRBJ2-6; 7 bases agree with TRBD1. The CDR3 contains 16 residues. The V gene end was trimmed by 7 bases and the J gene end by 0 bases; junction bases not matched to a gene: 6. The germline gives CDR1 LNHDA, CDR2 SQIVND (reference sequence). DNA of the CDR3: TGTGCCAGTATAGGGGACAGCCTCTCTGGGGCCAACGTCCTGACTTTC. It translates to CASIGDSLSGANVLTF. The whole variable domain, filled in from reference TRBV19 and TRBJ2-6, reads DGGITQSPKYLFRKEGQNVTLSCEQNLNHDAMYWYRQDPGQGLRLIYYSQIVNDFQKGDIAEGYSVSREKKESFPLTVTSAQKNPTAFYLCASIGDSLSGANVLTFGAGSRLTVL.

There are a few counts of this clonotype. The CDR3 nucleotides are TGTGCCTGGAGTGTACTTGGGGACTCTGGAAACACCATATATTTT. This codes for CAWSVLGDSGNTIYF. The genes are TRBV30 and TRBJ1-3; D is ambiguous. Germline V gene sequence: CDR1 GTSNPN, CDR2 SVGIG (reference sequence). The V and J ends lost 0 bases and 0 bases respectively, with 9 bases between them. This CDR3 is built from 15 residues.

The chain links TRBV6-1 to TRBJ2-1; 8 bases are shared with TRBD2. The V gene end was trimmed by 7 bases and the J gene end by 8 bases; junction bases not matched to a gene: 10. Germline lookup yields CDR1 MNHNS and CDR2 SASEGT. The CDR3 covers 14 residues. CDR3 nucleotide sequence: TGTGCCAGCATCTCGGGAGGGGTTAACTATGAGCAGTTCTTC. Protein: CASISGGVNYEQFF.